The 9 T cell receptor beta chains below come from one sample, sequenced in a study of Graves' ophthalmopathy and Graves' hyperthyroidism. RNA served as the template for amplifying TCR beta CDR3 regions. The first round was an RT-PCR with HTBI primers, and the second round was a multiplex PCR. Each CDR3 protein gets one entry after TCRdb re-called the multiplex PCR reads with MiXCR. The sample carries approximately 210,000 distinct CDR3 sequences, about 32% recorded once. The specimen sequenced was peripheral blood. Receptors were obtained from a man aged 50 or older with Graves' ophthalmopathy.

V usage is TRBV5-5 and J usage is TRBJ1-1; TRBD1 might be the D (6 bases). With 4 bases removed from V and 1 base from J, the gap between germline ends came to 11 bases. The CDR3 contains 14 residues. Per germline, CDR1 SGHKS and CDR2 YYEKEE (reference sequence). As DNA, the CDR3 is TGTGCCAGCAGCGCGCCGGGACAGAACACTGAAGCTTTCTTT. It encodes CASSAPGQNTEAFF.

The chain employs TRBV20-1 and TRBJ2-5, with a possible D match to TRBD2 (6 bases). CDR1 is DFQATT, CDR2 SNEGSKA, per germline (reference sequence). The V end was cut by 0 bases, the J end by 4 bases, with 15 bases between. The CDR3 is 15 residues long. As DNA, the CDR3 is TGCAGTGCTAGAGAATTCGGGAGCTCCCTAGAGACCCAGTACTTC. It codes for CSAREFGSSLETQYF.

The genes are TRBV6-1 and TRBJ2-5, with 9 bases lining up with TRBD1. The V and J ends lost 5 bases and 5 bases, in that order; junction bases with no gene match: 9. Germline V gene data show CDR1 as MNHNS and CDR2 as SASEGT. CDR3 length: 15 amino acids. The CDR3 DNA reads as TGTGCCAGCAGTACCGGGACAGGGAGGGTTGAGACCCAGTACTTC. It encodes CASSTGTGRVETQYF.

This clonotype was seen many times. The chain couples TRBV5-1 to TRBJ2-5, with 8 bases lining up with TRBD1. The germline gives CDR1 SGHRS, CDR2 YFSETQ. J was trimmed by 2 bases and V by 4 bases; bases with no gene match: 4. The CDR3 loop spans 14 amino acids. CDR3 DNA sequence: TGCGCCAGCAGCATAGGACAGGGACAAGAGACCCAGTACTTC. The encoded protein is CASSIGQGQETQYF. Filled out from reference TRBV5-1 and TRBJ2-5, the complete variable domain reads KAGVTQTPRYLIKTRGQQVTLSCSPISGHRSVSWYQQTPGQGLQFLFEYFSETQRNKGNFPGRFSGRQFSNSRSEMNVSTLELGDSALYLCASSIGQGQETQYFGPGTRLLVL.

This clonotype was counted ten times or more. No conserved phenylalanine or tryptophan is present at the end of the CDR3, so a read error is the likely explanation. The rearrangement joins TRBV20-1 to TRBJ1-3; D is undetermined. Germline assignment: CDR1 DFQATT and CDR2 SNEGSKA (reference sequence). Trimming pared 5 bases from V and 0 bases from J, leaving 11 bases between. CDR3 length: 14 residues. The CDR3 nucleotides read TGCAGTGCTCCTAAACGGGACTCTGGAAACACCATATATTCT. Translating it yields CSAPKRDSGNTIYS.

This clonotype appeared many times. This chain uses TRBV19 with TRBJ2-7, with TRBD2 matching 9 bases. CDR1 LNHDA and CDR2 SQIVND come from the germline V gene (reference sequence). With 6 bases clipped from V and 6 bases from J, the junction kept 12 bases outside the gene matches. CDR3 length equals 15 residues. The CDR3 spells CASSTAPGLAGEQYF. The CDR3 coding sequence is TGTGCCAGTAGCACCGCCCCGGGACTAGCAGGCGAGCAGTACTTC. The full variable domain, completed using reference TRBV19 and TRBJ2-7, is DGGITQSPKYLFRKEGQNVTLSCEQNLNHDAMYWYRQDPGQGLRLIYYSQIVNDFQKGDIAEGYSVSREKKESFPLTVTSAQKNPTAFYLCASSTAPGLAGEQYFGPGTRLTVT.

This clonotype showed up many times. V and J are TRBV19 and TRBJ2-5; a weak D match, TRBD2 (6 bases). This CDR3 contains 14 residues. The V gene lost 1 base and the J gene lost 1 base, with 7 bases spanning the gap. Germline loops: CDR1 LNHDA, CDR2 SQIVND (reference sequence). In DNA form, the CDR3 reads TGTGCCAGTAGTATAGGGAGGGGCCAAGAGACCCAGTACTTC. Translation gives CASSIGRGQETQYF.

This clonotype was counted at least ten times. The chain couples TRBV10-1 to TRBJ2-7; 9 bases map to TRBD2. The CDR3 runs to 13 residues. The J segment lost 3 bases and the V segment lost 5 bases, leaving 2 bases of the junction unmatched. Germline V gene sequence: CDR1 WNHNN, CDR2 SYGVQD (reference sequence). As DNA, the CDR3 is TGCGCCAGCAGTATGACTAGCGGCTACGAGCAGTACTTC. It codes for CASSMTSGYEQYF.

This clonotype was recorded at least ten times. The chain carries TRBV28 and TRBJ2-7; no reliable D call. Per germline, CDR1 MDHEN and CDR2 SYDVKM. CDR3 length: 13 amino acids. Trimming pared 1 base from V and 7 bases from J, leaving 11 bases between. DNA for the CDR3: TGTGCCAGCAGTTTATTTCCAGGTCGAGAGCAGTACTTC. It codes for CASSLFPGREQYF.